This entry describes one T cell receptor beta chain. Its specificity is not known. The CDR3 is 15 amino acids. Germline CDR1 is LNHDA and CDR2 is SQIVND (reference sequence). Trimming removed 6 bases at V and 7 bases at J, with 19 bases between. These data are taken from a study of T cell repertoires in cytomegalovirus infection. Study-level information: From public TCR beta signatures came an indication of both CMV infection and matching HLA type.

General study results and limits: HLA-C-restricted CMV clonotypes gave the most frequent clonotype in two of eight donors. The cumulative frequency of public TCR beta families distinguished individuals who carried CMV together with the relevant HLA.

TCRdb reprocessed the reads with MiXCR, giving one entry per CDR3 protein. The sample lists approximately 500,000 distinct CDR3 sequences; more than 25% were seen once. Sequenced input: PBMCs. The sequence derives from a human donor in good health (CMV status not recorded). Some clones in this sample may be carry-over from other donors' samples. This sequence joins TRBV19 and TRBJ1-5; D may be TRBD1 (5 bases). The CDR3 sequence is CASSPGPTTRQPQHF. CDR3 DNA: TGTGCCAGTAGCCCGGGACCGACCACCAGACAGCCCCAGCATTTT.